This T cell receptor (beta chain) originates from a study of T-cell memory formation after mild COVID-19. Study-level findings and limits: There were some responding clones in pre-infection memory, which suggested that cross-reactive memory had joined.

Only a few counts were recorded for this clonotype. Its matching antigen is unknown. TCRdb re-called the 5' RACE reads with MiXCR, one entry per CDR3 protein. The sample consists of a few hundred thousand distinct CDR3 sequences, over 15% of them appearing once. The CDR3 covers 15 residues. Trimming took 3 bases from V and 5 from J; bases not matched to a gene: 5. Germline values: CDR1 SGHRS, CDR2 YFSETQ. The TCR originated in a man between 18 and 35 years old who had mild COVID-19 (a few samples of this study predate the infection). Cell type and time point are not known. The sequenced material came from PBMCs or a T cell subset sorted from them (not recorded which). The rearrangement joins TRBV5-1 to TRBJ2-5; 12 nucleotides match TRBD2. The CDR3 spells CASSSTSGGPETQYF. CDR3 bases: TGCGCCAGCAGCTCCACTAGCGGGGGGCCGGAGACCCAGTACTTC.